What follows are 31 T cell receptor beta chains derived from one specimen sequenced in a study of T cells in Graves' hyperthyroidism and ophthalmopathy (dated by TCRdb to the late 2010s). To prepare the library, multiplex PCR was applied. Sequencer: Illumina HiSeq 2000. Amplification of TCR beta CDR3 regions was carried out from RNA transcripts. A first-round RT-PCR of the TCR CDR3 used the HTBI primer set with the Qiagen OneStep RT-PCR kit. TCRdb reran the public reads through fastp at Q25 and MiXCR, keeping productive beta chains. Entries that share a CDR3 protein sequence are merged under the most common genes and DNA. This sample lists about 420,000 distinct CDR3 sequences; about 15% were detected once. Approximately 7.5% of the sample is in the top ten clones. The specimen was blood. The source of these receptors is a woman aged 18-29 years with Graves' hyperthyroidism.

This chain connects TRBV20-1 to TRBJ2-3, with a possible D match to TRBD2 (7 bases). The V end lost 5 bases, the J end lost 5 bases, and 17 bases lay between the germline ends. CDR3 length equals 14 residues. Germline values: CDR1 DFQATT, CDR2 SNEGSKA (reference sequence). CDR3 coding DNA: TGCAGTGCTCCAGGCGGGGGCCGCAGAGATACGCAGTATTTT. Amino acid sequence: CSAPGGGRRDTQYF.

This clonotype has only a few counts. One base away lies a much larger clone, so this may be a sequencing read error. The chain joins TRBV12-3 or TRBV12-4 to TRBJ2-2; 7 nucleotides align to TRBD1. The CDR3 contains 16 residues. The junction had 6 bases not matched to a gene; V was cut back by 5 bases and J by 0 bases. CDR3 sequence: CASSDGQATNTGELFF. The CDR3 DNA reads TGTGCCAGCAGTGACGGACAGGCAACGAACACCGGGGAGCTGTTTTTT.

With regard to this clonotype: This clone may be a read error of a much larger clone one base away. Because the CDR3 is missing its conserved closing phenylalanine or tryptophan, this is likely a read error. The CDR3 coding sequence is TGTGCCAGCAGCTTAGTTGGCGAGCAGTACCTC. As protein: CASSLVGEQYL. The chain joins TRBV11-2 to TRBJ2-7, with unresolved D. Trimming took off 1 base at V and 6 bases at J, with 4 bases between the two ends. Germline-derived CDR1 and CDR2 are SGHAT and FQNNGV. The CDR3 has 11 amino acids.

This clonotype was recorded many times. V gene TRBV2 combines with J gene TRBJ2-5; D remains ambiguous. The germline V gene has CDR1 SNHLY and CDR2 FYNNEI. Trimming took off 2 bases at V and 10 bases at J, with 5 bases between the two ends. This CDR3 has 10 residues. DNA for the CDR3: TGTGCCAGCAGTGAACGGAACCAGTACTTC. It codes for CASSERNQYF.

This clonotype was recorded many times. The V gene is TRBV28, the J gene TRBJ2-1, with 8 bases that match TRBD2. There are 16 residues in the CDR3. The V gene end was trimmed by 5 bases and the J gene end by 7 bases; junction bases not matched to a gene: 13. CDR1 is MDHEN, CDR2 SYDVKM, per germline. CDR3 DNA: TGTGCCAGCAGTCTAAATGGCGCGGGGGGAGGGAATGAGCAGTTCTTC. It is translated as CASSLNGAGGGNEQFF.

This clonotype was seen repeatedly, ten times or more. This chain uses TRBV5-1 with TRBJ1-5; D not resolved. CDR1 SGHRS and CDR2 YFSETQ come from the germline V gene. Trimming stripped 5 bases from V and 2 bases from J, with 17 bases between. This CDR3 has 16 amino acids. The CDR3, as DNA: TGCGCCAGCAGTCCAAATCCCGGGTTCGGCAATCAGCCCCAGCATTTT. Translated, it gives CASSPNPGFGNQPQHF.

This clonotype was observed at least ten times. The chain employs TRBV5-1 and TRBJ2-7; the D gene is possibly TRBD2 (7 bases). Germline V lookup: CDR1 SGHRS, CDR2 YFSETQ. This CDR3 has 15 residues. The V gene lost 0 bases and the J gene lost 4 bases, with 14 bases spanning the gap. The CDR3 spells CASSLEGGPLYEQYF. The CDR3, as DNA: TGCGCCAGCAGCTTGGAGGGGGGGCCCCTTTACGAGCAGTACTTC.

This clonotype was seen repeatedly, ten times or more. The V call is TRBV12-3 or TRBV12-4, the J call TRBJ2-1; a weak D match, TRBD2 (5 bases). The germline V and J ends were trimmed by 3 bases and 8 bases, with 8 bases remaining between them. This CDR3 region has 12 residues. The CDR3 loop is CASSFQEDEQFF. The CDR3 bases are TGTGCCAGCAGTTTCCAGGAGGATGAGCAGTTCTTC.

The gene calls are TRBV9 and TRBJ1-1, with D perhaps TRBD1 (6 bases). V lost 7 bases and J 1 base, leaving 17 bases between the germline ends. The CDR3 length is 15 residues. Germline assignment: CDR1 SGDLS and CDR2 YYNGEE. CDR3 DNA sequence: TGTGCCAGCGGCCCCCCAATAGGGGGGAACACTGAAGCTTTCTTT. This translates into CASGPPIGGNTEAFF.

This clonotype has more than one count but fewer than ten. The chain combines TRBV2 with TRBJ2-7, with D tentatively TRBD1 (5 bases). Germline V CDR1 and CDR2: SNHLY, FYNNEI. The V and J ends lost 8 bases and 1 base respectively, with 9 bases between them. The length of the CDR3 is 12 residues. The chain's CDR3 is CASAKGSYEQYF. The CDR3 coding sequence is TGTGCCAGCGCTAAGGGGTCCTACGAGCAGTACTTC.

This clonotype showed up just a few times. The rearrangement uses TRBV30 and TRBJ2-2; D is perhaps TRBD1 or TRBD2 (5 bases each). Germline CDR1 GTSNPN, CDR2 SVGIG (reference sequence). The CDR3 is 14 residues long. Trimming took 4 bases from V and 5 from J, leaving 14 bases between them. CDR3 residues: CAWKGLGETGELFF. CDR3 coding DNA: TGTGCCTGGAAAGGGCTAGGGGAGACCGGGGAGCTGTTTTTT.

This clonotype was seen at least ten times. The V gene is TRBV12-3 or TRBV12-4, the J gene TRBJ2-7, with D hard to call. The CDR3 runs 14 residues. The V and J ends lost 4 bases and 9 bases respectively, with 19 bases between them. The CDR3: CASSSSAQSEVQYF. The CDR3 DNA is TGTGCCAGCAGTTCCTCGGCCCAATCCGAGGTGCAGTACTTC.

The table lists this clonotype with a count of one. This chain joins TRBV30 and TRBJ2-5; possible D gene TRBD2, 6 bases. The CDR3 is 12 amino acids. Trimming shortened V by 1 base and J by 3 bases, and 6 bases separated the two germline ends. The V gene's germline CDR1 is GTSNPN and CDR2 SVGIG (reference sequence). The CDR3 sequence is CAWSAGEETQYF. CDR3 in DNA: TGTGCCTGGAGTGCGGGAGAAGAGACCCAGTACTTC.

This clonotype turned up a few times. The chain uses TRBV28 and TRBJ1-5; D call uncertain. Looked up from germline, CDR1 is MDHEN and CDR2 is SYDVKM. The V end was cut by 4 bases, the J end by 2 bases, with 15 bases between. There are 16 residues in the CDR3. The CDR3 spells CASSSLLEGRNQPQHF. The DNA for the CDR3 is TGTGCCAGCAGTTCCCTCCTGGAAGGGCGCAATCAGCCCCAGCATTTT.

This clonotype was seen ten or more times. The chain employs TRBV27 and TRBJ2-7; either TRBD1 or TRBD2 may supply D (6 bases each). The CDR3 is 16 residues long. The V and J ends lost 8 bases and 0 bases respectively, with 20 bases between them. Germline loops: CDR1 MNHEY, CDR2 SMNVEV (reference sequence). Here the CDR3 reads CASRGQGISSSYEQYF. The CDR3 DNA is TGTGCCAGCCGGGGGCAGGGCATTTCGAGCTCCTACGAGCAGTACTTC.

The V call is TRBV5-1, the J call TRBJ2-1; D might be TRBD2 (7 bases). Trimming stripped 4 bases from V and 3 bases from J, with 14 bases between. This CDR3 comprises 15 residues. The germline V gene encodes CDR1 SGHRS and CDR2 YFSETQ. Here the CDR3 DNA reads TGCGCCAGCAGCAGAGGACTAGGGGGCTACAATGAGCAGTTCTTC. Translating gives CASSRGLGGYNEQFF. The full variable domain, in which reference TRBV5-1 and TRBJ2-1 provide the parts outside the CDR3, is KAGVTQTPRYLIKTRGQQVTLSCSPISGHRSVSWYQQTPGQGLQFLFEYFSETQRNKGNFPGRFSGRQFSNSRSEMNVSTLELGDSALYLCASSRGLGGYNEQFFGPGTRLTVL.

This clonotype showed up many times. The J gene is TRBJ2-5, the V gene TRBV27; D is possibly TRBD1 (5 bases). CDR3 length: 13 residues. CDR1 and CDR2 (germline): MNHEY, SMNVEV (reference sequence). The V and J ends lost 8 bases and 3 bases respectively, with 13 bases between them. CDR3 coding DNA: TGTGCCAGCCGTCCCCAGGGTGAAGAGACCCAGTACTTC. This sequence encodes CASRPQGEETQYF.

The chain employs TRBV19 and TRBJ1-5, with 9 bases matching TRBD1. The CDR3 length is 12 residues. V dropped 10 bases and J dropped 4; count of bases not matched to a gene: 2. Germline V CDR1 and CDR2: LNHDA, SQIVND (reference sequence). The CDR3 nucleotides read TGTGCCACTGACAGGGGGAATCAGCCCCAGCATTTT. Protein product: CATDRGNQPQHF.

This sequence joins TRBV6-5 and TRBJ2-7, with TRBD1 as a possible D gene (5 bases). The CDR3 is 14 amino acids. With 1 base removed from V and 7 bases from J, the gap between germline ends came to 14 bases. Germline values: CDR1 MNHEY, CDR2 SVGAGI. The CDR3 here is CASSYFSRVREQYF. DNA of the CDR3: TGTGCCAGCAGTTACTTTTCCAGGGTTCGGGAGCAGTACTTC.

As to this clonotype: A clone one base away is much larger, so this may be a read error. The CDR3: CASSRKILGSQETQHF. The CDR3 DNA reads as TGTGCCAGCAGCCGAAAAATCTTGGGCAGCCAAGAGACCCAGCACTTC. The chain couples TRBV7-2 to TRBJ2-5; D remains unclear. The germline V gene has CDR1 SGHTA and CDR2 FQGNSA. CDR3 length equals 16 residues.

This clonotype was counted at least ten times. The chain links TRBV5-1 to TRBJ1-1, with 8 bases lining up with TRBD1. Unmatched junction bases numbered 9, after V lost 0 bases and J lost 5 bases. The germline V gene has CDR1 SGHRS and CDR2 YFSETQ. The CDR3 is 16 residues long. CDR3 nucleotide sequence: TGCGCCAGCAGCTTGGCCGGGACAGGAGGAGGGACTGAAGCTTTCTTT. Translated: CASSLAGTGGGTEAFF.

There are a few counts of this clonotype. This chain uses TRBV20-1 with TRBJ1-2; 8 nucleotides agree with TRBD1. This CDR3 is 13 amino acids long. Germline V gene sequence: CDR1 DFQATT, CDR2 SNEGSKA (reference sequence). The J segment lost 6 bases and the V segment lost 6 bases, leaving 9 bases of the junction unmatched. The CDR3 sequence: CSAHLRGQDGYTF. The DNA of the CDR3 is TGCAGTGCCCACCTCAGGGGGCAGGATGGCTACACCTTC.

This clonotype was seen at least ten times. The chain combines TRBV6-1 with TRBJ2-2; no clear D gene. There are 15 residues in the CDR3. Looked up from germline, CDR1 is MNHNS and CDR2 is SASEGT. V gave up 3 bases and J gave up 1 base, with 9 bases separating them. The DNA for the CDR3 is TGTGCCAGCAGTGAGCTTTTCGAGAACACCGGGGAGCTGTTTTTT. Translating it yields CASSELFENTGELFF.

This clonotype was seen only a few times. This chain uses TRBV19 with TRBJ1-5; no definite D call. The CDR3 has 15 amino acids. The V end was cut by 6 bases, the J end by 5 bases, with 17 bases between. Germline assignment: CDR1 LNHDA and CDR2 SQIVND (reference sequence). Here the CDR3 DNA reads TGTGCCAGTAGCACCCGAGGGTCACTCGATCAGCCCCAGCATTTT. Amino acids: CASSTRGSLDQPQHF. Full variable domain (missing parts from reference TRBV19 and TRBJ1-5): DGGITQSPKYLFRKEGQNVTLSCEQNLNHDAMYWYRQDPGQGLRLIYYSQIVNDFQKGDIAEGYSVSREKKESFPLTVTSAQKNPTAFYLCASSTRGSLDQPQHFGDGTRLSIL.

Many counts were recorded for this clonotype. The chain has TRBV28 and TRBJ1-5, with D perhaps matching TRBD1 (5 bases). This CDR3 is built from 15 residues. Germline V gene lookup returns CDR1 MDHEN and CDR2 SYDVKM. Trimming removed 1 base at V and 7 bases at J, with 14 bases between. The CDR3: CASSLSRGSHQPQHF. CDR3 nucleotides: TGTGCCAGCAGTTTATCTCGGGGGTCCCACCAGCCCCAGCATTTT.

This clonotype was seen at least ten times. CDR3 residues: CASSSDRGRGYQETQYF. The CDR3 coding sequence is TGTGCCAGCAGCTCGGATCGGGGCAGGGGGTACCAAGAGACCCAGTACTTC. The gene calls are TRBV5-5 and TRBJ2-5; 7 nucleotides match TRBD1. Germline CDR1 reads SGHKS; CDR2 reads YYEKEE (reference sequence). The CDR3 contains 17 residues. V dropped 3 bases and J dropped 0; count of bases not matched to a gene: 11.

This clonotype was seen many times. The gene calls are TRBV12-3 or TRBV12-4 and TRBJ1-4; TRBD1 matches at 8 bases. The CDR3 contains 16 residues. Germline trimming cut 2 bases from V and 2 bases from J; bases unmatched to any gene: 4. The CDR3 region has the DNA TGTGCCAGCAGTTTACATCGACAGGGGACTAATGAAAAACTGTTTTTT. Translation gives CASSLHRQGTNEKLFF.

This clonotype was observed at least ten times. The genes are TRBV27 and TRBJ2-5; the D is unclear. Germline CDR1 MNHEY, CDR2 SMNVEV (reference sequence). Trimming stripped 6 bases from V and 5 bases from J, with 16 bases between. The CDR3 contains 14 residues. The DNA for the CDR3 is TGTGCCAGCAGCCCGAACGCCCTTCGGGAGACCCAGTACTTC. This sequence encodes CASSPNALRETQYF.

This chain joins TRBV5-6 and TRBJ2-3; D remains unclear. Trimming shortened V by 0 bases and J by 2 bases, and 10 bases separated the two germline ends. CDR3 length: 15 amino acids. Germline V gives CDR1 SGHDT, CDR2 YYEEEE. The CDR3 region is CASSLGPWATDTQYF. The CDR3 nucleotides read TGTGCCAGCAGCTTGGGCCCCTGGGCCACAGATACGCAGTATTTT.

This clonotype was picked up many times. The rearrangement links TRBV7-9 to TRBJ1-4; the D is unclear. The germline V and J ends were trimmed by 1 base and 0 bases, with 12 bases remaining between them. CDR3 length equals 17 residues. Germline CDR1 SEHNR, CDR2 FQNEAQ (reference sequence). In DNA, the CDR3 is TGTGCCAGCAGCTTAGGGCGGACGGCAGCAACTAATGAAAAACTGTTTTTT. It translates to CASSLGRTAATNEKLFF.

This clonotype was seen many times. The DNA of the CDR3 is TGTGCCAGTAGTTCTCTCCAAACCGGACGGTCCGGGGAGCTGTTTTTT. This gives the protein CASSSLQTGRSGELFF. The chain carries TRBV19 and TRBJ2-2; no clear D. V lost 5 bases, J lost 6 bases, and 19 bases lay in between. Germline V gene lookup returns CDR1 LNHDA and CDR2 SQIVND (reference sequence). The CDR3 consists of 16 residues.